The rows below give T cell receptor beta chains drawn from one sample of a study of control samples from healthy donors and cancer patients. This table comes from immunoSEQ multiplex PCR, and its TCRdb copy is limited to in-frame clones, with some not included. This sample has under 150,000 clones, with around 87% found just once. Sequencing was performed on blood. The receptors derive from a man aged 35-49 years in good health. Each CDR3 is given with its conserved first and last residue. A D gene is named only where the DNA matches it firmly. Clone size is stated in some rows and not others, as once, few, many or a class when expanded.

j_call d_call v_call clone_size cdr3_length cdr3_nt cdr3_aa
TRBJ2-7 TRBD1 TRBV7-7 once 13 TGTGCCAGCAGCGCTGACAGGGAAGGGGAGCAGTACTTC CASSADREGEQYF
TRBJ2-3 NA TRBV7-3 NA 13 TGTGCCAGCAGGGATAGTAGCACAGATACGCAGTATTTT CASRDSSTDTQYF
TRBJ1-4 TRBD1 TRBV5-6 NA 15 TGTGCCAGCAGCTCCGGGACAGTCCTTAATGAAAAACTGTTTTTT CASSSGTVLNEKLFF
TRBJ1-2 TRBD1 TRBV5-1 once 16 TGCGCCAGCAGCTCCAGGACAGGGGGTATCGCCTATGGCTACACCTTC CASSSRTGGIAYGYTF
TRBJ1-1 NA TRBV29-1 NA 14 TGCAGCGTCAATCGAGACACTTGGGACACTGAAGCTTTCTTT CSVNRDTWDTEAFF
TRBJ2-2 NA TRBV7-2 NA 14 TGTGCCAGCAGCTCATATTACGGCACCGGGGAGCTGTTTTTT CASSSYYGTGELFF
TRBJ1-3 NA TRBV4-1 NA 16 TGCGCCAGCAGCCAAGATTGGGTAGGATCTGGAAACACCATATATTTT CASSQDWVGSGNTIYF
TRBJ1-2 NA TRBV4-2 NA 14 TGTGCCAGCAGCCAAGATATCTTCGGAGGTGGCTACACCTTC CASSQDIFGGGYTF
TRBJ2-2 NA TRBV14 NA 14 TGTGCCAGCAGCCAGGTCTTGGACGCCGGGGAGCTGTTTTTT CASSQVLDAGELFF
TRBJ2-1 TRBD2 TRBV2 NA 14 TGTGCCAGCAGCCGGGACTATTACTACAATGAGCAGTTCTTC CASSRDYYYNEQFF
TRBJ2-1 TRBD2 TRBV6-2/TRBV6-3 NA 15 TGTGCCAGCAGTTACCAGCGGGGGAACTACAATGAGCAGTTCTTC CASSYQRGNYNEQFF
TRBJ2-3 TRBD2 TRBV2 NA 15 TGTGCCAGCAGTGAATTGGGAGGGGGCACAGATACGCAGTATTTT CASSELGGGTDTQYF
TRBJ2-1 NA TRBV18 NA 14 TGTGCCAGCTCACCAGGCCAGAATTACAATGAGCAGTTCTTC CASSPGQNYNEQFF
TRBJ2-3 TRBD2 TRBV29-1 NA 15 TGCAGCGTCGCGTCCGGGACTAGCGGTGGAGATACGCAGTATTTT CSVASGTSGGDTQYF
TRBJ1-1 TRBD1 TRBV29-1 once 13 TGCAGCGTTGTACAGGGGGCGCGCACTGAAGCTTTCTTT CSVVQGARTEAFF
TRBJ1-2 NA TRBV29-1 NA 15 TGCAGCGTTGATAATTGGCCAGGCAGATCCTATGGCTACACCTTC CSVDNWPGRSYGYTF
TRBJ1-1 TRBD1 TRBV7-8 NA 15 TGTGCCAGCAGCTCATGGACAGGGTCAGTTGCTGAAGCTTTCTTT CASSSWTGSVAEAFF
TRBJ1-1 NA TRBV18 once 17 TGTGCCAGCTCACTTACGGGCGGGGGTGGTGTGAACACTGAAGCTTTCTTT CASSLTGGGGVNTEAFF
TRBJ1-5 TRBD1 TRBV7-2 NA 15 TGTGCCAGCAGCTTGGCTGGACAGGTTAAACAGCCCCAGCATTTT CASSLAGQVKQPQHF
TRBJ2-2 NA TRBV6-4 NA 15 TGTGCCAGCAGAGAGGGGGAATCGGACACCGGGGAGCTGTTTTTT CASREGESDTGELFF
TRBJ1-1 NA TRBV7-9 NA 15 TGTGCCAGCAGCCAGGCGACAGCGTCGAACACTGAAGCTTTCTTT CASSQATASNTEAFF
TRBJ1-2 NA TRBV30 NA 13 TGTGCCTGGAGTGTAAACAGAGGATATGGCTACACCTTC CAWSVNRGYGYTF
TRBJ1-5 TRBD1 TRBV7-9 NA 14 TGTGCCAGCACCGGACAGGGGGGGAATCAGCCCCAGCATTTT CASTGQGGNQPQHF
TRBJ1-3 NA TRBV6-5 once 13 TGTGCCATCCGGCGGCAGAACGGAAACACCATATATTTT CAIRRQNGNTIYF
TRBJ1-6 TRBD1 TRBV6-6 NA 19 TGTGCCAGCAGTCCTTTGACTTGGACAGGAAGCTCCTATAATTCACCCCTCCACTTT CASSPLTWTGSSYNSPLHF
TRBJ2-3 TRBD2 TRBV3-1/TRBV3-2 NA 16 TGTGCCAGCAGCCAAGTCGCGGGGGGGCCAACAGATACGCAGTATTTT CASSQVAGGPTDTQYF
TRBJ2-1 TRBD2 TRBV11-3 NA 16 TGTGCCAGCAGCTTAGGACTAGCGGGGGGTCACAATGAGCAGTTCTTC CASSLGLAGGHNEQFF
TRBJ2-3 TRBD2 TRBV7-6 few 19 TGTGCCAGCAGCTGGACTAGCGGGGGGGTCAACCCTAGCACAGATACGCAGTATTTT CASSWTSGGVNPSTDTQYF
TRBJ2-3 NA TRBV19 NA 13 TGTGCCAGTAGTTCCTGGGGCCCGGATACGCAGTATTTT CASSSWGPDTQYF
TRBJ2-7 NA TRBV18 NA 13 TGTGCCAGCTCACAAGGGCCTGACTACGAGCAGTACTTC CASSQGPDYEQYF
TRBJ1-3 NA TRBV7-9 NA 16 TGTGCCAGCAGCCCCAGAGAAGGGAGCTCTGGAAACACCATATATTTT CASSPREGSSGNTIYF
TRBJ2-7 TRBD2 TRBV9 once 14 TGTGCCAGCAGCGTCGGGGGGGCCGGTTACGAGCAGTACTTC CASSVGGAGYEQYF
TRBJ1-2 TRBD1 TRBV18 NA 16 TGTGCCAGCTCTCCCGGGACAGCACCTCAAGTGGGGGGCTACACCTTC CASSPGTAPQVGGYTF
TRBJ2-7 NA TRBV25-1 few 15 TGTGCCAGCAGTGAATCCCAGGGCGCGATGTACGAGCAGTACTTC CASSESQGAMYEQYF